The present entry profiles one T cell receptor beta chain with its context. Its antigen is not yet known. Base qualities are not recorded, but no much larger clone differs from it by a single base. The library was built by means of the immunoSEQ multiplex PCR assay. For the multiplex PCR, a mixture combining 60 forward primers for TCR Vbeta segments and 13 reverse primers for TCR Jbeta segments was used. Amplification of the CDR3 region of rearranged TCR beta genes was performed with a multiplex PCR assay on genomic DNA. The amplified TCR beta libraries were sequenced on the Illumina HiSeq System as 87-base-pair reads. From the authors' description of their analysis: Across the roughly 600 repertoires, a later analysis counted 60 million to 90 million unique TCR beta chains, roughly 11 million of which were shared by at least two donors. Raw reads were error-corrected and collapsed into unique sequences by a nearest-neighbor algorithm in which closely related sequences were merged to remove PCR and sequencing errors. V, D and J gene segments were assigned by aligning CDR3 sequences to IMGT reference sequences. For a sequence to be retained, a match of at least six nucleotides was required to both a V gene segment and a J gene segment. Rearrangements were classified as productive when the CDR3 lacked stop codons and remained in frame with V and J, and all other rearrangements were classified as non-productive. CDR3 was defined by IMGT convention, running from the second conserved V-encoded cysteine to the conserved J-encoded phenylalanine. Sequences without an unambiguous match to a single V gene segment were excluded from the earlier analysis of about 640 of the donors. An earlier analysis of almost 600 of the donors classified V segments as functional when productive rearrangements were above 56.7% and as segregating when the standard deviation between donors was above 5%. A statistical classification framework was developed to diagnose cytomegalovirus status using the catalog of TCR beta chain sequences. In a later analysis, V and J genes were assigned by comparing TCR nucleotide sequences against IMGT/GENE-DB human TR gene sequences. Using the TCRdist pipeline, a later analysis assigned CDR3 sequences along with most-parsimonious VDJ recombination scenarios. In a later analysis, each TCR beta chain was defined by its CDR3 amino acid sequence together with its V-gene family, and reads without a unique V-gene family were excluded. As a way to deal with suspected cross-contamination and a sequencing artifact, a later analysis dropped approximately 570 nucleotide sequences that were highly shared and had low generation probability. In a later analysis, a clonal expansion index was calculated for each public chain from normalized within-repertoire ranks of inferred template counts. A later analysis computed generation probabilities with a VDJ recombination model fitted to out-of-frame rearrangements, and checked the results against IGoR. A later analysis scored TCR-TCR, TCR-HLA and TCR-CMV co-occurrence with hypergeometric tests, applying a repertoire-size bias correction to TCR pairs. In a later analysis, false discovery rates were estimated by permuting HLA or CMV assignments 20 times. In a later analysis, co-occurring TCRs were grouped using DBSCAN, and TCRdist sequence similarity was added for clustering within HLA-allele-positive subsets. For co-occurrence clustering, repertoires with fewer than 30,000 or more than 120,000 public chains were excluded, along with a handful of repertoires with anomalous nucleotide sharing. As stored in TCRdb, this immuneACCESS dataset retains in-frame rearrangements with V and J assigned. A fraction of the clones does not appear; measured against another copy, unresolved V genes explain less than half of the discrepancy, and the remainder lacks a known reason. The V and J calls and the clone size are those of that table, but D and trimming were determined from the DNA. The sample table contains about 240,000 clones; only one count was recorded for 80% to 90% of them. The ten most abundant clones make up about 0.22% of the sample.

In total, roughly 670 healthy bone marrow donors made up the cohort. Cohort members were all nominally healthy when sampled, although unrecorded immune exposures were likely present. The donor tested CMV seronegative and was one of the 352 seronegative cohort members. A peripheral blood sample was provided by each donor, and peripheral blood mononuclear cells were used for TCR beta sequencing. The Qiagen DNeasy Blood Extraction Kit was used to extract genomic DNA from the blood cell samples. These data originate in a study of cytomegalovirus exposure and HLA in healthy donors (dated by TCRdb to the late 2010s). In terms of the full investigation: An earlier analysis of several hundred of the donors reported more than 250 Gb of sequence data and more than 90 million unique TCR beta sequences from some 180 million T cells. About 300 gigabases of sequencing data and tens of millions of unique TCR sequences made up an early release that covered approximately 700 HLA-typed donors. Of the roughly 400 genotyped donors, approximately 80% were placed in the genetic ancestry cluster associated with self-reported Caucasian donors. The study aimed to test whether signatures of past pathogen exposure could be identified by cataloging public T cell receptors. The T cell repertoires of under 700 subjects were profiled by immunosequencing and related to cytomegalovirus serostatus. A separate validation cohort of over 95 different subjects was used in addition to the roughly 640-subject first cohort. To predict cytomegalovirus infection status, the study brought together high-throughput TCR immunosequencing, statistical association of individual TCRs with disease status, and machine learning. In a later analysis, previously published TCR beta repertoires from several hundred donors were re-analyzed and high-resolution HLA genotyping was added so that TCR occurrence patterns could be studied. The later analysis used no new phenotypic data to find candidate immune exposures, relying instead on TCR beta sequences and their occurrence across donors. An earlier analysis of 500 to 650 of the donors applied high-throughput TCR beta sequencing to assess whether each TCR beta V gene segment acted as functional or pseudogenic. Alongside the repertoire data, information on donor age, sex, ethnicity and CMV serostatus was compiled. Genome-wide SNP genotypes for about 65% of the roughly 670 donors were used in a later genetic analysis, which treated that subset as a discovery cohort. All discovery cohort repertoires had been generated on a single sequencing platform. Class I and class II HLA loci were covered by the typing at four-digit resolution. The number of donors typed differed by locus, with about 629-630 for A, B, C, DRB1 and DQB1, about 500 for DQA1, under 610 for DPA1, and some 440 for DPB1. Four or five DR-DQ haplotypes were handled as single units for association and clustering because linkage in the cohort was strong. On average, around 230,000 unique TCR beta nucleotide sequences were sequenced per donor among 398 genotyped donors of the cohort, with around 19% of those sequences being non-productive. What the study reported, not specific to this receptor: The study listed 164 TCR beta chains as associated with cytomegalovirus. A later analysis associated 16,951 TCR beta sequences with specific HLA alleles at a false discovery rate of 0.05. The sequencing pipeline was judged likely to have produced a cluster of highly shared sequence variants as a technical artifact. HLA typing was unavailable for some donors at each locus, so association tests used only the typed subset. CMV serostatus was the only immune exposure information available for the cohort. In a later analysis, most CMV-associated TCR beta chains were found to appear HLA-restricted, with HLA associations seemingly driven largely by CMV exposure. Because counts were too low, 15 or so rarely observed V segments, including chromosome 9 orphons, were excluded from the earlier analysis of some 540 of the donors. An earlier analysis of approximately 600 of the donors showed that most TCR beta V segments appeared in productive rearrangements either about 87% or about 30% of the time, which broadly matched IMGT annotations. The presence/absence analyses assumed that sequencing depth was roughly uniform across donors, and that assumption may not be true. A later analysis found that TCR association rates varied across HLA loci, with DRB1 alleles showing the most associated TCRs and HLA-C alleles the fewest. In a later analysis, HLA-associated TCR beta chains were found to be more clonally expanded and to have lower generation probabilities than equally common non-associated chains. The cohort was sequenced for TCR beta chains only, and without alpha or paired-chain data the features that could be detected were limited. Cytomegalovirus status was reported to be diagnosed by the classifier with high specificity and sensitivity in both the original and validation cohorts. In a later analysis, several top co-occurrence clusters were reported to appear linked to parvovirus B19, influenza, CMV and Epstein-Barr virus. Most TCR sequences were seen in very few donors, while some public TCRs were found in many individuals. Correlated functional status among segregating V segments might reflect linkage disequilibrium, but an unknown experimental factor could not be ruled out. In a later genetic analysis, a missense DCLRE1C variant was associated with V-gene and J-gene trimming of TCR beta chains, and the association was replicated in an independent cohort. In vitro tests confirmed that three of the cytomegalovirus-associated TCR beta chains recognize cytomegalovirus antigens. According to the authors, the approach could potentially be generalized to other disease states and immunological phenotypes. When HLA alleles, especially DR and DQ, strongly co-occurred, TCR associations were difficult to assign to individual alleles. A later genetic analysis reported fewer N-insertions in productive TCRs among donors in an Asian-associated ancestry cluster than the approximately 670-donor mean. A further reported finding was that TCR beta sequences accurately predicted the HLA-A and HLA-B alleles for most subjects in the first cohort.

This TCR was sampled from a girl aged 2 to 10 in good health and CMV-seronegative. Specimen: PBMCs.

The base sequence is TGTGCCAGTAGTACGACTAGCGGGGGGCCCTACGAGCAGTACTTC. Its amino acids are CASSTTSGGPYEQYF. The sequence is built from TRBV19 and TRBJ2-7; 13 bases in the middle match TRBD2. Taken from the germline V gene (reference sequence), the CDR1 and CDR2 loops are LNHDA and SQIVND. CDR3 length: 15 amino acids, cysteine to phenylalanine. Only the CDR3 part of the read is kept: 45 bases, read in frame from the first base. V is cut back by 4 bases and J by 2 bases, with 2 bases in the junction unmatched.